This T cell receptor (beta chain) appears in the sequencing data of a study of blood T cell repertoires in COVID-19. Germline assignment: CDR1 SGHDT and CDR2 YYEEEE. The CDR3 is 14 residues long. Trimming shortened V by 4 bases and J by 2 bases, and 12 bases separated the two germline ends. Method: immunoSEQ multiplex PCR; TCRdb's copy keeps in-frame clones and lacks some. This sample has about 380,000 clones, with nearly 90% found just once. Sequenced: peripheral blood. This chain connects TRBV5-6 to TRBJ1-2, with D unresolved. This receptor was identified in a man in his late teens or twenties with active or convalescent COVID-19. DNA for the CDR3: TGTGCCAGCAGCCCTGGTTGGCCAAACTATGGCTACACCTTC. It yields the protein CASSPGWPNYGYTF.